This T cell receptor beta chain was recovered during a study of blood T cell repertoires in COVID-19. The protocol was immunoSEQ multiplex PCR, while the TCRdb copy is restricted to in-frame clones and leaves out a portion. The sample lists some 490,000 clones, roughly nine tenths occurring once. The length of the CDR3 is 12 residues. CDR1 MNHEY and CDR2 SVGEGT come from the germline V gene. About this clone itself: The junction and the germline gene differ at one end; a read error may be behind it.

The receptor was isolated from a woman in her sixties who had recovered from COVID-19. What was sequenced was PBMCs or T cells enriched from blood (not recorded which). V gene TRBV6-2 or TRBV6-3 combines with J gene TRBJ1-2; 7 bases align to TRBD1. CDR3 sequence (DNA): TGTGCCAGCAGTTACTCTCCCGGGACAGTTGTCTTC. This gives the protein CASSYSPGTVVF.